Each of the 2 T cell receptor beta chains below was sequenced from the same sample in a study of blood T cell repertoires in COVID-19. This table comes from immunoSEQ multiplex PCR, and its TCRdb copy is limited to in-frame clones, with some not included. The data show roughly 69,000 clones, 65% to 80% seen once. The source material was peripheral blood. All receptors derive from a human donor in a cohort sampled during active COVID-19.

The CDR3 reads CATSRGSRGEQYF. For the CDR3, the DNA is TGTGCCACCAGCAGAGGATCAAGGGGCGAGCAGTACTTC. The chain combines TRBV15 with TRBJ2-7; TRBD1 might be the D (5 bases). The CDR3 sequence is 13 residues long. Deletions cut 1 base from V and 6 bases from J, with 10 bases between. CDR1 and CDR2 (germline): LNHNV, YYDKDF (reference sequence).

In this sample, this clone turned up once. The chain couples TRBV2 to TRBJ1-4; D is possibly TRBD1 (5 bases). Germline V gives CDR1 SNHLY, CDR2 FYNNEI. CDR3 size: 14 residues. Trimming stripped 0 bases from V and 8 bases from J, with 10 bases between. This CDR3 is CASSEALGGEKLFF. The CDR3, as DNA: TGTGCCAGCAGTGAAGCGCTTGGGGGGGAAAAACTGTTTTTT.